This entry features one T cell receptor beta chain sequence. The antigen remains unidentified. This record belongs to a study of T cells after yellow fever vaccination. Study results and limitations: Most clones from primary vaccination resurfaced after the booster (around 95% CD4, about 91% CD8).

The CDR3 has 15 amino acids. V shed 7 bases and J shed 0 bases, with 13 bases lying between them. Germline CDR1 and CDR2: GTSNPN and SVGIG (reference sequence). Synthesis of TCR cDNA relied on 5'RACE template switching, which attached a universal primer site and UMIs. From the 5' RACE reads, TCRdb called clonotypes with MiXCR, one entry per CDR3 protein. The sample carries just under 600,000 distinct CDR3 sequences, about 13% recorded once. The source material was PBMCs, sampled on the day of the yellow fever booster vaccination. This chain uses TRBV30 with TRBJ1-6; D ambiguous. The clonotype comes from a man aged 30 to 39 who received the YFV17D yellow fever vaccine. CDR3 sequence: CAYRRSSSYNSPLHF. CDR3 DNA sequence: TGTGCCTACAGACGGTCGAGCTCCTATAATTCACCCCTCCACTTT.